This T cell receptor (beta chain) was sequenced in a study of blood T cell repertoires in COVID-19. Study at large: The United States, Italy and Spain supplied acute and convalescent COVID-19 samples. PBMCs, B-cell-depleted T cells, or T cells were the source of the cDNA or gDNA that made up the material.

This clone was picked up one time. Sequencing was performed with immunoSEQ multiplex PCR; in TCRdb, only in-frame clones are kept and a portion is missing. The sample includes more than 110,000 clones, about 82% of them seen just once. Per germline, CDR1 SGHRS and CDR2 YFSETQ. The CDR3 loop spans 15 amino acids. The V segment lost 3 bases and the J segment 8 bases; nucleotides outside the gene matches: 9. This clonotype was sampled from a man aged 50-59 years with acute or convalescent COVID-19. Input material: peripheral blood. V and J are TRBV5-1 and TRBJ1-4; 8 bases fit TRBD1. DNA for the CDR3: TGCGCCAGCAGCTCCTCAGGGGGCGCTGGGGAAAAACTGTTTTTT. This gives the protein CASSSSGGAGEKLFF. The full variable domain, completed using reference TRBV5-1 and TRBJ1-4, is KAGVTQTPRYLIKTRGQQVTLSCSPISGHRSVSWYQQTPGQGLQFLFEYFSETQRNKGNFPGRFSGRQFSNSRSEMNVSTLELGDSALYLCASSSSGGAGEKLFFGSGTQLSVL.